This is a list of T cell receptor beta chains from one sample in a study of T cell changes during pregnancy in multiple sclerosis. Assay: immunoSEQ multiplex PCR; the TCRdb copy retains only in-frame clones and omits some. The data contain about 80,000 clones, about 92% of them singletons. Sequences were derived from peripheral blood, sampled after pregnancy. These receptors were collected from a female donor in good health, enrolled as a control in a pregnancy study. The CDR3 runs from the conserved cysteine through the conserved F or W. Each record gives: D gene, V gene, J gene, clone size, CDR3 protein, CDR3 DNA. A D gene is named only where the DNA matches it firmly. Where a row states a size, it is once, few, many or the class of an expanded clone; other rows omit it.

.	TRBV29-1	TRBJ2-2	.	CSVVGGRGGGELFF	TGCAGCGTTGTTGGAGGGCGGGGAGGCGGGGAGCTGTTTTTT
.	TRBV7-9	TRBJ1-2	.	CASSLEQAPYGYTF	TGTGCCAGCAGCTTAGAGCAGGCTCCCTATGGCTACACCTTC
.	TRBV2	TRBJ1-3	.	CASAPEGWSGNTIYF	TGTGCCAGCGCGCCGGAGGGCTGGTCTGGAAACACCATATATTTT
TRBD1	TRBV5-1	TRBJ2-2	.	CASSRTGGTGELFF	TGCGCCAGCTCTAGGACAGGGGGAACCGGGGAGCTGTTTTTT
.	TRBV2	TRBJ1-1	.	CASVGQPNTEAFF	TGTGCCAGCGTTGGACAACCGAACACTGAAGCTTTCTTT
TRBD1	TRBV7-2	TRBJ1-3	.	CASSLAGGAGNTIYF	TGTGCCAGCAGCTTAGCAGGGGGCGCCGGAAACACCATATATTTT
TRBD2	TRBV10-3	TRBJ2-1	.	CAISETSGRTVNEQFF	TGTGCCATCAGTGAGACTAGCGGGAGGACTGTTAATGAGCAGTTCTTC
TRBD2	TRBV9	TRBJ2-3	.	CASSAGTILTDTQYF	TGTGCCAGCAGCGCAGGGACTATCCTTACAGATACGCAGTATTTT
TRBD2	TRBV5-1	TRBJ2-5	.	CASGGAGLAGETQYF	TGCGCCAGCGGCGGGGCGGGACTAGCTGGGGAGACCCAGTACTTC
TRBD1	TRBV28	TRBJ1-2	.	CASSLPGQAYYGYTF	TGTGCCAGCAGCTTACCGGGACAGGCCTACTATGGCTACACCTTC
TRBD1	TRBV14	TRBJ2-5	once	CASSLAGQGLQTQYF	TGTGCCAGCAGCCTGGCGGGACAGGGATTACAGACCCAGTACTTC
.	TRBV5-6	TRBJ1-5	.	CASSLGSFGNQPQHF	TGTGCCAGCAGCTTGGGAAGCTTTGGCAATCAGCCCCAGCATTTT
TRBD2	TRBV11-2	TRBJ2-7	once	CASSLVGLAGPYEQYF	TGTGCCAGCAGCTTAGTGGGACTAGCGGGGCCCTACGAGCAGTACTTC
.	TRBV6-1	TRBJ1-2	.	CASSAFEEGFYGYTF	TGTGCCAGCAGTGCTTTTGAGGAGGGCTTCTATGGCTACACCTTC
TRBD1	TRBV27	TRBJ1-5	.	CASGTGYNQPQHF	TGTGCCAGCGGGACAGGGTACAATCAGCCCCAGCATTTT
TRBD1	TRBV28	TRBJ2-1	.	CASSTGAGYNEQFF	TGTGCCAGCAGTACAGGGGCGGGCTACAATGAGCAGTTCTTC
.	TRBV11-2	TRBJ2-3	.	CASSLRQPPYITDTQYF	TGTGCCAGCAGCTTACGACAGCCCCCTTATATCACAGATACGCAGTATTTT
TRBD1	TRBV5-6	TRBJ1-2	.	CASTPGTGGTSYGYTF	TGTGCCAGCACCCCTGGGACAGGGGGAACCTCGTATGGCTACACCTTC
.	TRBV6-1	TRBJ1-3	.	CATGILRYNGNTIYF	TGTGCCACCGGGATACTTCGATATAATGGAAACACCATATATTTT
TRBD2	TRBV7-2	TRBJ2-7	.	CASSTASGGYEQYF	TGTGCCAGCAGCACTGCTAGCGGAGGTTACGAGCAGTACTTC
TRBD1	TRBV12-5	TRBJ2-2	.	CASGPRQGGNTGELFF	TGTGCTAGTGGTCCCCGACAGGGTGGGAACACCGGGGAGCTGTTTTTT
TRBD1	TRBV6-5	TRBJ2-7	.	CASSYSARGSTYEQYF	TGTGCCAGCAGTTACTCGGCCAGGGGGTCGACCTACGAGCAGTACTTC
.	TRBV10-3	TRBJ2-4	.	CAISDGNIQYF	TGTGCCATCAGTGACGGGAACATTCAGTACTTC
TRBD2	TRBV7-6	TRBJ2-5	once	CASSAGRSGRALNF	TGTGCCAGCAGTGCGGGTAGAAGCGGGAGGGCCTTAAACTTC
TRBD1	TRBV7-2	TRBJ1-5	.	CASSFRGQSNQPQHF	TGTGCCAGCAGCTTCAGGGGGCAAAGCAATCAGCCCCAGCATTTT
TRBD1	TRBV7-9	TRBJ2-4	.	CASSLTYGQGASKNIQYF	TGTGCCAGCAGCTTGACCTACGGACAGGGAGCGTCCAAAAACATTCAGTACTTC
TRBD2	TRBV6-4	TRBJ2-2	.	CASKAGANTGELFF	TGTGCCAGCAAGGCGGGAGCGAACACCGGGGAGCTGTTTTTT
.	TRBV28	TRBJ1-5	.	CASNGGSQPQHF	TGTGCCAGCAACGGGGGGTCTCAGCCCCAGCATTTT
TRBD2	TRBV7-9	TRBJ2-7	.	CASSRRLAANSYEQYF	TGTGCCAGCAGCCGTCGGCTAGCGGCAAACTCCTACGAGCAGTACTTC